This T cell receptor beta chain was profiled in a study of control samples from healthy donors and cancer patients. Assay: immunoSEQ multiplex PCR; the TCRdb copy retains only in-frame clones and omits some. Among some 100,000 clones listed, roughly 91% were seen once. The source material was blood. The clonotype comes from a man younger than 45 in good health.

The CDR3 spells CASSYGEGIALHF. The CDR3 nucleotides read TGTGCCAGCAGTTACGGTGAGGGTATAGCCCTCCACTTT. The V and J genes are TRBV6-5 and TRBJ1-6; D is uncertain. Trimming took 2 bases from V and 14 from J, leaving 13 bases between them. This CDR3 region has 13 residues. CDR1 and CDR2 (germline): MNHEY, SVGAGI.